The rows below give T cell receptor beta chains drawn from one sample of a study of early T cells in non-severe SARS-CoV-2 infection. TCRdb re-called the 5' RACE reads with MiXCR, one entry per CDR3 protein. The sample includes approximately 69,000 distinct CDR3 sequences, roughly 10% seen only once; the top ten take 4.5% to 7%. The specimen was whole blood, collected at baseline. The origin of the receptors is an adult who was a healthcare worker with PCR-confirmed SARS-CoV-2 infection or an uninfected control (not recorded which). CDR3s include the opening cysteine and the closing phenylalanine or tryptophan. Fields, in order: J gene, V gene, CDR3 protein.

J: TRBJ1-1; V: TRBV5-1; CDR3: CASSLAAQRGAEAFF
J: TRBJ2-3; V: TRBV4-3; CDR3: CASSQSGTRYTDTQYF
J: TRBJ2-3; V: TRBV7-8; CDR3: CASSATGGYGDTQYF
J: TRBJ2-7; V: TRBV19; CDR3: CASSPTPAAYEQYF
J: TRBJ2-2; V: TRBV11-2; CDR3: CASTPRRSSGRRTGELFF
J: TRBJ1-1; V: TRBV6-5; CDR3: CASSRQGIGTEAFF
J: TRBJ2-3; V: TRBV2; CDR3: CAREGLAGNSPPPDTQYF
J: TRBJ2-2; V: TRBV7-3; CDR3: CASSLIATGELFF
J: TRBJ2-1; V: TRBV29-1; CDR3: CSGDNTYNEQIF
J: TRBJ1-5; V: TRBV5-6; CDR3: CASSLGHSLNQPQHF
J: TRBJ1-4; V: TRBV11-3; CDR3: CASSPPRGRGEEKLFF
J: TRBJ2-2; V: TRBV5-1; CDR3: CASTRLAGGPTNTVELFF
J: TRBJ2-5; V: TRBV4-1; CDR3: CASSQVRRETQYF
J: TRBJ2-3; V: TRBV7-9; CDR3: CASSLEPPADTQYF
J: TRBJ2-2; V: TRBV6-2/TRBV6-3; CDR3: CASSGLAGVAGELFF
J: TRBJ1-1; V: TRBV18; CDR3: CASSPPSQRNTEAFF
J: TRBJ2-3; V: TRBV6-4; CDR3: CASSDSGTPTDTQYF
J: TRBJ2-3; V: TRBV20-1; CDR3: CSASARERGDTQYF
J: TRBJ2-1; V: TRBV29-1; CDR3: CSVRTMAANEQFF
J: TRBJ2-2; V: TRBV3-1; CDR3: CASSRLGATENTGELFF
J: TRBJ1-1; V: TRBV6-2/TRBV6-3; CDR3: CASRGGKTEAFF
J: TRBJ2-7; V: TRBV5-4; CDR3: CASSFSVDSYEQYF
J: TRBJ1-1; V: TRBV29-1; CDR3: CSVGITEAFF
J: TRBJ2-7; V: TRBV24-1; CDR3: CATSDSQFGDSAYEQYF
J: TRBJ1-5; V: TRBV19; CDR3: CASSIGAGSPYSNQPQHF
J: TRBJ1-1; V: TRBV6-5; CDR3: CASSPGQAMNTEAFF
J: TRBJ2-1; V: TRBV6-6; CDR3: CASRGLAQVESWNEQFF
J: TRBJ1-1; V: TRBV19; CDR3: CASRQGAIKNTEAFF
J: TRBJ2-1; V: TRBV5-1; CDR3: CASSSVWVLSSYNEQFF
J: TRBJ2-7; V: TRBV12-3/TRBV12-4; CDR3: CASRPSTGRREQYF
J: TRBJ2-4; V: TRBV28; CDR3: CASSLPDQLQYF
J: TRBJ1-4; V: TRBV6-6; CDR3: CASSPGTTNEKLFF
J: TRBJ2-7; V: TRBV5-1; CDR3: CASSWRGYEQYF
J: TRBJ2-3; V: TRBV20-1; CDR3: CSALLAGLAGGATDTQYF
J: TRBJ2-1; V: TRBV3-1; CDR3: CASSQLPGLHYNEQFF
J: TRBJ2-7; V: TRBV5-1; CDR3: CASSEWTSGSTDSSYEQYF
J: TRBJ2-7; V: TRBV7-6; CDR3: CASSLRSGASYEQYF
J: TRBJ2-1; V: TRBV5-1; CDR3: CASSPISYNEQFF
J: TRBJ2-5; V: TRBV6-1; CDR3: CASSEQGGDETQYF
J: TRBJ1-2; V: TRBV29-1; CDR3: CSVRGVNYGYTF
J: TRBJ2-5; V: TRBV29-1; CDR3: CSAREARGAAQYF
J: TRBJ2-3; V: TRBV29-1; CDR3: CSVERGSDTQYF